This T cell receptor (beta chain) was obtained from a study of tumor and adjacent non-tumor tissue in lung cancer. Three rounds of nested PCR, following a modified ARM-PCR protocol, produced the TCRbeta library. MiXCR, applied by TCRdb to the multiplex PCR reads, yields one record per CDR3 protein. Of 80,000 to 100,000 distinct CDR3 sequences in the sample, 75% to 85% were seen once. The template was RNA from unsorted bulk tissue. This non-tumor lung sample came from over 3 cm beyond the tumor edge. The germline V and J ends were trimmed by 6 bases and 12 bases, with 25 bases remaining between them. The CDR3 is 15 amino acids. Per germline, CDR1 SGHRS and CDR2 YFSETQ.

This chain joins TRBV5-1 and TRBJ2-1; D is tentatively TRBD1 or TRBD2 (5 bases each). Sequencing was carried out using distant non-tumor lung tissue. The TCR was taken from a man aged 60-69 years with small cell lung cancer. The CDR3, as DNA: TGCGCCAGCACCCCGGGACGAGCAACTCTGGGTGGGCAGTTCTTC. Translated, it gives CASTPGRATLGGQFF.